A single sample gave rise to the 27 T cell receptor beta chains below, sequenced in a study of T cells in Graves' hyperthyroidism and ophthalmopathy (dated by TCRdb to between 2018 and 2021). Libraries were built with multiplex PCR. Sequencing relied on an Illumina HiSeq 2000. Amplification of TCR beta CDR3 regions was carried out from RNA transcripts. The TCR CDR3 was subjected to a first round of RT-PCR using the HTBI primer set and the Qiagen OneStep RT-PCR kit. Using fastp trimming at Q25 and MiXCR clonotype assembly, TCRdb reanalyzed the public sequencing data and kept in-frame beta chains. Here each entry gathers all rows of one CDR3 protein and keeps the most common genes and DNA. The sample table shows around 540,000 distinct CDR3 sequences, and around 45% are seen once. The ten largest clonotypes hold approximately 8.2% of the sample. Material: peripheral blood or thyroid tissue (not recorded which). The source is a woman in her late teens or twenties with Graves' hyperthyroidism. Donor details come from another sample of the same person, matched by shared clones.

This clonotype appeared many times. The chain employs TRBV20-1 and TRBJ2-5, with 8 positions matching TRBD1. The germline gives CDR1 DFQATT, CDR2 SNEGSKA (reference sequence). The CDR3 has 14 amino acids. V lost 0 bases and J lost 2; bases outside the gene matches: 2. The CDR3: CSARDTGGQETQYF. CDR3 nucleotides: TGCAGTGCTAGAGATACAGGGGGACAAGAGACCCAGTACTTC.

There are many counts of this clonotype. The junction departs from the called germline gene at one end, perhaps through a read error. The chain carries TRBV7-7 and TRBJ2-7; the D gene could be TRBD1 or TRBD2 (5 bases each). The germline V gene encodes CDR1 SSHAT and CDR2 FNYEAQ (reference sequence). The CDR3 totals 14 residues. The CDR3 DNA follows: TGTGCTAGCAGCCCCGGGGCCCTGGCCTACGAGCAGTACTTC. Amino acid sequence: CASSPGALAYEQYF.

The rearrangement joins TRBV2 to TRBJ1-3; 9 nucleotides agree with TRBD1. V was clipped by 0 bases and J by 4 bases; unmatched bases: 1. This CDR3 is built from 15 residues. Germline CDR1 is SNHLY and CDR2 is FYNNEI. CDR3 region: CASSEAGQGGNTIYF. CDR3 DNA sequence: TGTGCCAGCAGTGAAGCGGGACAGGGAGGAAACACCATATATTTT.

V and J are TRBV24-1 and TRBJ1-1, with 9 bases identical to TRBD1. Germline V gene lookup returns CDR1 KGHDR and CDR2 SFDVKD. This CDR3 has 15 residues. With 7 bases clipped from V and 4 bases from J, the junction kept 9 bases outside the gene matches. The CDR3 region has the DNA TGTGCCACCAGCGGGACAGGGAGGTTGATCACTGAAGCTTTCTTT. This translates into CATSGTGRLITEAFF.

The chain links TRBV5-5 to TRBJ1-2; D is undetermined. V dropped 4 bases and J dropped 8 bases, with 12 bases sitting between them. The V gene's germline CDR1 is SGHKS and CDR2 YYEKEE (reference sequence). This CDR3 contains 12 residues. CDR3: CASSTRFSGYTF. The CDR3 DNA is TGTGCCAGCAGCACCCGATTCTCCGGCTACACCTTC.

This clonotype appeared a few times. The rearrangement uses TRBV19 and TRBJ1-1, with D possibly matching TRBD1 (6 bases). V lost 8 bases, J lost 5 bases, and 15 bases lay in between. This CDR3 has 13 residues. Germline CDR1 LNHDA, CDR2 SQIVND (reference sequence). CDR3 protein: CASASGGRTEAFF. CDR3 DNA: TGTGCCAGTGCGTCTGGGGGCAGGACTGAAGCTTTCTTT.

This clonotype has at least ten counts. The chain is built from TRBV7-2 and TRBJ2-5, with unresolved D. The V gene's germline CDR1 is SGHTA and CDR2 FQGNSA. The CDR3 loop spans 10 amino acids. In DNA, the CDR3 is TGTGCGATAGGTCAAGAGACCCAGTACTTC. This encodes CAIGQETQYF.

The chain employs TRBV19 and TRBJ1-2; D perhaps matches TRBD1 (6 bases). The CDR3 is 16 residues long. Trimming removed 0 bases from V and 7 bases from J, with 18 bases in between. CDR1 is LNHDA and CDR2 is SQIVND in the germline V gene (reference sequence). Here the CDR3 DNA reads TGTGCCAGTAGTATAGATCCAGGGGTTACCTCTGGTGGCTACACCTTC. The encoded protein is CASSIDPGVTSGGYTF. The complete variable domain, with remaining parts taken from reference TRBV19 and TRBJ1-2, reads DGGITQSPKYLFRKEGQNVTLSCEQNLNHDAMYWYRQDPGQGLRLIYYSQIVNDFQKGDIAEGYSVSREKKESFPLTVTSAQKNPTAFYLCASSIDPGVTSGGYTFGSGTRLTVV.

About this clonotype: Its ends do not fully match the called genes, so a read error is possible. This chain uses TRBV10-3 with TRBJ1-1; possibly TRBD1 for D (5 bases). The germline CDR1 and CDR2 sequences are ENHRY and SYGVKD. The CDR3 loop spans 14 amino acids. The CDR3 is CASSYKKRGTEAFF. The CDR3 region has the DNA TGTGCCAGCAGTTACAAGAAAAGGGGCACTGAAGCTTTCTTT.

The chain is built from TRBV10-1 and TRBJ2-7, with D possibly TRBD2 on 5 matching bases. Looked up from germline, CDR1 is WNHNN and CDR2 is SYGVQD (reference sequence). This CDR3 comprises 13 residues. The V end lost 3 bases, the J end lost 2 bases, and 8 bases lay between the germline ends. DNA for the CDR3: TGCGCCAGCAGTGATGCGGGCACCTACGAGCAGTACTTC. Its protein product is CASSDAGTYEQYF.

The chain combines TRBV7-2 with TRBJ1-5; 7 nucleotides line up with TRBD1. Losses at the gene ends were 0 bases for V and 0 bases for J; bases not matched to a gene: 2. CDR1 and CDR2 (germline): SGHTA, FQGNSA. The CDR3 consists of 16 residues. CDR3 sequence (DNA): TGTGCCAGCAGCTTAGCCCGGGACAGTAGCAATCAGCCCCAGCATTTT. Translating gives CASSLARDSSNQPQHF.

This clonotype appeared many times. The chain recombines TRBV2 with TRBJ1-6, with 10 nucleotides matching TRBD1. The trim removed 4 bases at V and 6 bases at J, leaving 6 bases unmatched. This CDR3 has 16 amino acids. Germline CDR1 is SNHLY and CDR2 is FYNNEI. CDR3 region: CASSVDRGRINSPLHF. The CDR3 DNA reads as TGTGCCAGCAGTGTAGACAGGGGGCGCATTAATTCACCCCTCCACTTT.

The rearrangement links TRBV15 to TRBJ1-6; D not resolved. Germline assignment: CDR1 LNHNV and CDR2 YYDKDF (reference sequence). V shed 7 bases and J shed 8 bases, with 0 bases lying between them. The CDR3 length is 9 residues. CDR3 DNA: TGTGCCACCAATTCACCCCTCCACTTT. This gives the protein CATNSPLHF.

This clonotype appeared many times. The rearrangement links TRBV29-1 to TRBJ2-5; 7 bases agree with TRBD1. Germline lookup yields CDR1 SQVTM and CDR2 ANQGSEA. The CDR3 covers 12 residues. The V segment lost 7 bases and the J segment 5 bases; nucleotides outside the gene matches: 7. CDR3 nucleotide sequence: TGCAGCGCCAGACAGGGCGGTGAGACCCAGTACTTC. Protein: CSARQGGETQYF.

The chain is built from TRBV15 and TRBJ1-6; tentative D call: TRBD1 (6 bases). The germline gives CDR1 LNHNV, CDR2 YYDKDF (reference sequence). This CDR3 comprises 14 residues. V lost 4 bases to trimming and J lost 7 bases, with 11 bases between them. The CDR3 loop is CATSIQGENSPLHF. CDR3 nucleotide sequence: TGTGCCACCAGCATACAGGGTGAAAATTCACCCCTCCACTTT.

About this clonotype itself: With a much larger clone just one base away, this may be a read error. This CDR3 is CAGSLGADSNQPQHF. The CDR3 DNA follows: TGTGCCGGCAGTTTAGGGGCGGATAGCAATCAGCCCCAGCATTTT. The chain employs TRBV6-5 and TRBJ1-5, with a weak D call TRBD1 (5 bases). CDR1 and CDR2 from the germline V gene are MNHEY and SVGAGI. The CDR3 loop spans 15 amino acids.

In this sample, this clonotype turned up many times. This rearrangement joins TRBV2 to TRBJ2-7; D is uncertain. The CDR3 is 14 amino acids. Germline CDR1 and CDR2: SNHLY and FYNNEI. The V end was cut by 2 bases, the J end by 0 bases, with 8 bases between. CDR3 protein: CASSEIGNSYEQYF. CDR3 bases: TGTGCCAGCAGTGAAATAGGGAACTCCTACGAGCAGTACTTC.

The chain employs TRBV29-1 and TRBJ1-1; 7 positions agree with TRBD1. Germline V CDR1 and CDR2: SQVTM, ANQGSEA. There are 14 residues in the CDR3. CDR3 bases: TGCAGTCGGCGGACAGGTCGGGCGAACACTGAAGCTTTCTTT. Amino acids: CSRRTGRANTEAFF.

The rearrangement joins TRBV12-3 or TRBV12-4 to TRBJ1-2; 7 positions agree with TRBD1. The junction had 8 bases not matched to a gene; V was cut back by 6 bases and J by 4 bases. CDR3 length: 14 residues. The CDR3 DNA is TGTGCCAGCAGCACCAGGGGGGCAGTCTATGGCTACACCTTC. It is translated as CASSTRGAVYGYTF.

The sample holds a few counts of this clonotype. The rearrangement uses TRBV29-1 and TRBJ2-2; 14 bases map to TRBD2. The V gene's germline CDR1 is SQVTM and CDR2 ANQGSEA. V lost 4 bases and J lost 4; bases outside the gene matches: 5. The CDR3 is 16 amino acids. The CDR3: CSVGLAGGPGTGELFF. The CDR3 DNA sequence: TGCAGCGTTGGACTAGCGGGAGGGCCGGGCACCGGGGAGCTGTTTTTT.

This clonotype was counted only a few times. The chain carries TRBV19 and TRBJ1-5, with D hard to call. CDR1 and CDR2 (germline): LNHDA, SQIVND (reference sequence). The V end lost 5 bases, the J end lost 0 bases, and 11 bases lay between the germline ends. This CDR3 is built from 15 residues. This chain's CDR3 is CASSLTPYSNQPQHF. DNA of the CDR3: TGTGCCAGTAGTCTTACACCGTATAGCAATCAGCCCCAGCATTTT.

This clonotype was detected only a few times. The V gene is TRBV9, the J gene TRBJ1-1, with D possibly TRBD1 on 5 matching bases. In germline, CDR1 is SGDLS, CDR2 YYNGEE. This CDR3 region has 15 residues. V was pared by 0 bases and J by 4 bases, with 13 bases between. CDR3 loop: CASSVAGDRSTEAFF. The CDR3 DNA is TGTGCCAGCAGCGTAGCTGGGGACCGGAGCACTGAAGCTTTCTTT.

This clonotype was seen just once. The V and J genes are TRBV29-1 and TRBJ1-5; 8 nucleotides agree with TRBD1. The V gene's germline CDR1 is SQVTM and CDR2 ANQGSEA. The CDR3 is made up of 13 amino acids. The junction had 9 bases not matched to a gene; V was cut back by 7 bases and J by 7 bases. CDR3 loop: CSARQGRLQPQHF. In DNA form, the CDR3 reads TGCAGCGCTAGACAGGGGCGGTTGCAGCCCCAGCATTTT.

This clonotype was counted only a few times. The genes are TRBV6-6 and TRBJ1-1; 7 bases agree with TRBD1. V trimming: 5 bases; J trimming: 8 bases; junction bases outside the gene matches: 11. This CDR3 spans 14 amino acids. Germline V gene sequence: CDR1 MNHNY, CDR2 SVGAGI (reference sequence). This chain's CDR3 is CASSRQGGNVEAFF. CDR3 nucleotide sequence: TGTGCCAGCAGTAGACAGGGAGGGAATGTAGAAGCTTTCTTT.

V usage is TRBV10-3 and J usage is TRBJ2-6; 11 bases are a match to TRBD2. The CDR3 covers 17 residues. Germline lookup yields CDR1 ENHRY and CDR2 SYGVKD. V was clipped by 4 bases and J by 9 bases; unmatched bases: 11. The CDR3 here is CAISVAGGPEGINVLTF. CDR3 bases: TGTGCCATCAGTGTAGCGGGAGGGCCAGAGGGGATCAACGTCCTGACTTTC.

The V and J genes are TRBV2 and TRBJ2-5, with 7 bases matching TRBD1. The CDR3 loop spans 14 amino acids. The V gene end was trimmed by 6 bases and the J gene end by 0 bases; junction bases not matched to a gene: 4. Germline CDR1 and CDR2: SNHLY and FYNNEI. CDR3 region: CASRKQGHQETQYF. For the CDR3, the DNA is TGTGCCAGCAGGAAACAGGGGCACCAAGAGACCCAGTACTTC.

This clonotype was seen more than once but under ten times. V is TRBV9 and J is TRBJ1-3; D might be TRBD1 (5 bases). Germline CDR1 SGDLS, CDR2 YYNGEE. V was shortened by 0 bases and J by 1 base, with 11 bases between the two germline ends. The CDR3 contains 16 residues. The DNA for the CDR3 is TGTGCCAGCAGCGTAGGTCCAGGGAAGTCTGGAAACACCATATATTTT. It is translated as CASSVGPGKSGNTIYF.